This TCR beta chain was captured by sequencing in a study of response to subunit inactivated influenza vaccine. Note on this clonotype: No antigen is known for it.

TCRdb ran MiXCR on the RT-PCR reads and lists one entry per CDR3 protein. The top ten hold roughly 13% of the sample, which has fewer than 650,000 distinct CDR3 sequences, 10% to 15% seen once. Study observations and caveats: It was suggested by the authors that few new T cells are recruited by each seasonal influenza vaccination.

Germline V gene data show CDR1 as LGHNA and CDR2 as YNFKEQ. This CDR3 comprises 13 residues. The V end was cut by 3 bases, the J end by 7 bases, with 13 bases between. V is TRBV4-2 and J is TRBJ2-7; a weak D match, TRBD1 (6 bases). The TCR comes from a man aged 45 to 65 who received an inactivated influenza vaccine. The sample was PBMCs from blood, taken around seven weeks after vaccination. The CDR3 DNA reads TGTGCCAGCAGCCATGCAGGGGATGGTGAGCAGTACTTC. It codes for CASSHAGDGEQYF.